This TCR beta chain was recovered during a study of cytomegalovirus exposure and HLA in healthy donors. Broader study findings: TCR beta sequences reportedly predicted the HLA-A and HLA-B alleles of most subjects accurately. The classifier reportedly diagnosed cytomegalovirus status with high specificity and sensitivity. Equally common other TCR beta chains were less clonally expanded than HLA-associated ones, a later analysis found. Among TCR beta chains, those listed as cytomegalovirus-associated numbered over 150.

About this clone: Its antigen is still unknown.

PCR was performed using 60 Vbeta and 13 Jbeta primers. Profiling relied on immunoSEQ multiplex PCR, and the TCRdb table lists in-frame clones only, not all of them. The profile covers 250,000 to 350,000 clones, with 86% appearing a single time and about 4% taken by the ten largest. The sequenced sample consisted of PBMCs. This TCR was recovered from a man in his forties in good health and CMV-seropositive.

The DNA for the CDR3 is TGTGCCAGCAGCCATGGAGCGGACAATGAGCAGTTCTTC. It translates to CASSHGADNEQFF. V is TRBV7-2 and J is TRBJ2-1; tentatively, D is TRBD2 (5 bases). This CDR3 has 13 residues. The V end was cut by 5 bases, the J end by 5 bases, with 10 bases between. The V gene's germline CDR1 is SGHTA and CDR2 FQGNSA.